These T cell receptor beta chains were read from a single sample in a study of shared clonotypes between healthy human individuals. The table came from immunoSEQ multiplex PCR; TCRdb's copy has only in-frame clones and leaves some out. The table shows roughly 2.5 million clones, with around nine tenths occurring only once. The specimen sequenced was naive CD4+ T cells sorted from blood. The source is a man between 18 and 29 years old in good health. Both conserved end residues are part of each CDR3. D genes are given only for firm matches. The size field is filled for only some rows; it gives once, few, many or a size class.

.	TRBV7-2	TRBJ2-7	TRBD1	TGTGCCAGCAGCCTCGGACAGGGGGAGGGCGAGCAGTACTTC	CASSLGQGEGEQYF
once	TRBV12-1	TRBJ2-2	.	TGTGCCAGCAGCCACAGACTAGCGCAATCGGACACCGGGGAGCTGTTTTTT	CASSHRLAQSDTGELFF
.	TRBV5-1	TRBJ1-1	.	TGCGCCAGCAGCTTGGGGGACAACTCCAAAGCTTTCTTT	CASSLGDNSKAFF
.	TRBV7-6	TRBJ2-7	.	TGTGCCAGCAGCGGGACGATCAGCTACGAGCAGTACTTC	CASSGTISYEQYF
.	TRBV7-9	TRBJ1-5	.	TGTGCCAGCAGCTTAGGTGGCCCGGGCAATCAGCCCCAGCATTTT	CASSLGGPGNQPQHF
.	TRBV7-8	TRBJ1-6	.	TGTGCCAGCAGCTTCGAGGGGAAAAATTCACCCCTCCACTTT	CASSFEGKNSPLHF
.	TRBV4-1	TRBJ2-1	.	TGCGCCAGCAGCCAAGTCTTCAATGAGCAGTTCTTC	CASSQVFNEQFF
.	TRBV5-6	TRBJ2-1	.	TGTGCCAGCAGCTTGGTCCCAGCGACGGGTGAGCAGTTCTTC	CASSLVPATGEQFF
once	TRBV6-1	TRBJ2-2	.	TGTGCCAGCAGTGCGACGAATAAACTTGACAGCCGACTTACCGGGGAGCTGTTTTTT	CASSATNKLDSRLTGELFF
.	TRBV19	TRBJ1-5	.	TGTGCCAGTAGTGCCCTCTTGGGAGGGGACAATCAGCCCCAGCATTTT	CASSALLGGDNQPQHF
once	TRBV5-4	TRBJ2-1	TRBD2	TGTGCCAGCAGCTTGGGGACTAGCCGGGGGGCGCATGAGCAGTTCTTC	CASSLGTSRGAHEQFF
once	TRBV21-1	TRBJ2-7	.	TGTGCCAGCAGCATCCCACGCGGACAGGGCTCCTACGAGCAGTACTTC	CASSIPRGQGSYEQYF
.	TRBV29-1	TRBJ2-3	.	TGCAGCGCCAACAGGGACGGCACAGATACGCAGTATTTT	CSANRDGTDTQYF
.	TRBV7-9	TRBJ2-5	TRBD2	TGTGCCAGCAGCCTGGGACTAGCGGGAGCTGAGACCCAGTACTTC	CASSLGLAGAETQYF
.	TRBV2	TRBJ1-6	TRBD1	TGTGCCAGCACCCCCCGACAGGGGGCCAATTCACCCCTCCACTTT	CASTPRQGANSPLHF
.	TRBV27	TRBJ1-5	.	TGTGCCAGCAGTTTAAGTGACGGCAATCAGCCCCAGCATTTT	CASSLSDGNQPQHF
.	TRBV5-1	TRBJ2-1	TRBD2	TGCGCCAGCAGTGGACTAGTGGACAATGAGCAGTTCTTC	CASSGLVDNEQFF
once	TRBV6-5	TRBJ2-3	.	TGTGCCAGCAGTTACAGTCCCACCGCGGATACGCAGTATTTT	CASSYSPTADTQYF
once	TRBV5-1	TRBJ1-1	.	TGCGCCAGCAGCTTAGGAGGACAGAACACTGAAGCTTTCTTT	CASSLGGQNTEAFF